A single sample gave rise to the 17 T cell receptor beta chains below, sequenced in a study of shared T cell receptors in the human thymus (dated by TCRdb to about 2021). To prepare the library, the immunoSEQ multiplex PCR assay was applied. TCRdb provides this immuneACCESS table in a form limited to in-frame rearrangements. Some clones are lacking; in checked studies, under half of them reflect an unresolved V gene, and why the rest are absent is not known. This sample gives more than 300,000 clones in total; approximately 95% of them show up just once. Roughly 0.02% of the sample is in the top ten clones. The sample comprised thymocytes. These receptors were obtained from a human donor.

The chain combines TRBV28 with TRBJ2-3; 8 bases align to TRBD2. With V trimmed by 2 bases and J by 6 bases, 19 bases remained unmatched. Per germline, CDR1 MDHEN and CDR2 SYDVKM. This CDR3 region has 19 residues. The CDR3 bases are TGTGCCAGCAGTTTAAGGCCCCCCCCTCCCCGCGGGGGGCTGGATACGCAGTATTTT. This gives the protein CASSLRPPPPRGGLDTQYF.

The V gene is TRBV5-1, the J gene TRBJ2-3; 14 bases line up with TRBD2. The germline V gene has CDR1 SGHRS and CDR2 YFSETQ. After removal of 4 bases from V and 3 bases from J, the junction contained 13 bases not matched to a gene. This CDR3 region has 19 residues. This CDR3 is CASSPTPGLAGVGTDTQYF. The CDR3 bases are TGCGCCAGCAGCCCTACCCCGGGACTAGCGGGAGTAGGGACAGATACGCAGTATTTT.

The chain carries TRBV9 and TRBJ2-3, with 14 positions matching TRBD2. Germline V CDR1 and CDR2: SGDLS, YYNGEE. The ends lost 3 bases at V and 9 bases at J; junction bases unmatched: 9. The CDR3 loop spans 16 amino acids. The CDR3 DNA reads TGTGCCAGCAGCGACCGGACTAGCGGGGGGCTTTGCACGCAGTATTTT. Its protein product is CASSDRTSGGLCTQYF.

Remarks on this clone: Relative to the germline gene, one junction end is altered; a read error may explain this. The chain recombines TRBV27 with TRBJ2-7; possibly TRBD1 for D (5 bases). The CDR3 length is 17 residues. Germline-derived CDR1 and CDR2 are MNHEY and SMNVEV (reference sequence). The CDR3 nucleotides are TGTGCCAGCAGTTTTGGACCTAAGGACATAGTGGGGTACGAGAAGTACTTC. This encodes CASSFGPKDIVGYEKYF.

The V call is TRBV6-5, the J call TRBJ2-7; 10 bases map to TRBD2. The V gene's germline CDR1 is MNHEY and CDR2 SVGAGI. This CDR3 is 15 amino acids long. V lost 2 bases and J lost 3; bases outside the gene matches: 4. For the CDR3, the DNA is TGTGCCAGCAGTTACGGGAGGACTAGCGGCTACGAGCAGTACTTC. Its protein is CASSYGRTSGYEQYF.

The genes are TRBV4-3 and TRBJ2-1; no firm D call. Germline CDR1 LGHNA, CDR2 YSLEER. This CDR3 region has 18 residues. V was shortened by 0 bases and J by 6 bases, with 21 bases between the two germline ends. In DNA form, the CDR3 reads TGCGCCAGCAGCCAAGACCGTCCGGCGGCCCCACCTGGCAATGAGCAGTTCTTC. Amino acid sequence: CASSQDRPAAPPGNEQFF.

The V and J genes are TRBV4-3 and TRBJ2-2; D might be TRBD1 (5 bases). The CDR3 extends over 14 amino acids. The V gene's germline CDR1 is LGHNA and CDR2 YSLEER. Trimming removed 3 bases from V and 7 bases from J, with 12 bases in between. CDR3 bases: TGCGCCAGCAGCCAGTACTCCAGGGACGGGGAGCTGTTTTTT. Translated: CASSQYSRDGELFF.

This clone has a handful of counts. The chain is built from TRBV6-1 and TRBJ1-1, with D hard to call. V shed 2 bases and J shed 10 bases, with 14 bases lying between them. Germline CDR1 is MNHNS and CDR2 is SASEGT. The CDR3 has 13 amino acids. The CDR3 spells CASSERVNRGAFF. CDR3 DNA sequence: TGTGCCAGCAGTGAACGAGTGAATCGAGGAGCTTTCTTT.

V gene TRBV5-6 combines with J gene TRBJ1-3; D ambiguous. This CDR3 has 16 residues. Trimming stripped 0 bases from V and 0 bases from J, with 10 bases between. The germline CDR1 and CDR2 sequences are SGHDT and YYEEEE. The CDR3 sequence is CASSLVGQLSGNTIYF. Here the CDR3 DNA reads TGTGCCAGCAGCTTGGTAGGGCAGCTCTCTGGAAACACCATATATTTT.

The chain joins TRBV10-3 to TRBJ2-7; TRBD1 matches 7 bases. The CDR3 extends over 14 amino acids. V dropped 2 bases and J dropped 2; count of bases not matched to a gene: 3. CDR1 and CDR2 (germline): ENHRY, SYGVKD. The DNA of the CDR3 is TGTGCCATCAGTGAGGGACAGGTAACCTACGAGCAGTACTTC. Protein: CAISEGQVTYEQYF.

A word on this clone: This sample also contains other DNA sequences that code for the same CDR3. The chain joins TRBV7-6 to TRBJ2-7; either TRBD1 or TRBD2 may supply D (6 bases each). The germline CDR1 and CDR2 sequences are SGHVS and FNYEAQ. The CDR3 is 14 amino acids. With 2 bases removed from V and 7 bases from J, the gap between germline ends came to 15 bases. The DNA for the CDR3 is TGTGCCAGCAGCTTAAGGGGGGTTCCGGGGGAGCAGTACTTC. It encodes CASSLRGVPGEQYF.

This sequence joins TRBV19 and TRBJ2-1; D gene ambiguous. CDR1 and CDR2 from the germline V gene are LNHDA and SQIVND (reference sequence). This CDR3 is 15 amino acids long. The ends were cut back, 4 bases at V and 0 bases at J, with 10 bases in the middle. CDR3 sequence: CASSTGQSSYNEQFF. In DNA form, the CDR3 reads TGTGCCAGTAGTACGGGCCAGAGCTCCTACAATGAGCAGTTCTTC.

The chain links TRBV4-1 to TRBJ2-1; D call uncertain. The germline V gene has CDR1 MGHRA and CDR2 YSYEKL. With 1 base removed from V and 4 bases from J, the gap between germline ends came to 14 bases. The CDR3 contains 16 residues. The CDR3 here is CASSQVKIGRYNEQFF. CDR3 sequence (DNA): TGCGCCAGCAGCCAAGTGAAGATCGGTCGTTACAATGAGCAGTTCTTC.

CDR3 loop: CASRGVWRSTYNEQFF. For the CDR3, the DNA is TGTGCCAGCAGGGGTGTATGGCGATCCACCTACAATGAGCAGTTCTTC. This chain connects TRBV27 to TRBJ2-1; no firm D call. CDR3 size: 16 residues. Germline lookup yields CDR1 MNHEY and CDR2 SMNVEV (reference sequence). V was pared by 6 bases and J by 2 bases, with 17 bases between.

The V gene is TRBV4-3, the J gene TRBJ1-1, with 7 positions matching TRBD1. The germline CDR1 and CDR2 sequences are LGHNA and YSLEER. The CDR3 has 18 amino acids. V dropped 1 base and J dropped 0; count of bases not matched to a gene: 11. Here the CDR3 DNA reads TGCGCCAGCAGCCAAGCCGGGGACAGCCTCTATATGAACACTGAAGCTTTCTTT. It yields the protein CASSQAGDSLYMNTEAFF.

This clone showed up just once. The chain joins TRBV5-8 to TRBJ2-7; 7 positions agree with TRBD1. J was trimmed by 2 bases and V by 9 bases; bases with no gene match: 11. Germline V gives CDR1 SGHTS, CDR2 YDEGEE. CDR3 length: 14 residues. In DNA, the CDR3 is TGTGCCAACCCGAGCGACAGGGTGCCCTACGAGCAGTACTTC. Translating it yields CANPSDRVPYEQYF.

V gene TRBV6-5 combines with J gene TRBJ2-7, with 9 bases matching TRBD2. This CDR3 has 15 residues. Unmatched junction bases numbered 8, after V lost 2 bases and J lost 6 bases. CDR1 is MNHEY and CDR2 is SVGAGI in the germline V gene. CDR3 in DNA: TGTGCCAGCAGTTACAGTAGGCGGGAGGGGGCCGAGCAGTACTTC. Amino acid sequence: CASSYSRREGAEQYF.